The sequence of this T cell receptor (beta chain) was determined in a study of T cell changes during pregnancy in multiple sclerosis. Sequencing used immunoSEQ multiplex PCR; TCRdb keeps in-frame clones, though not all of them. The table lists about 75,000 clones, 75% to 95% of them singletons. J was trimmed by 4 bases and V by 5 bases; bases with no gene match: 2. The length of the CDR3 is 15 residues. Looked up from germline, CDR1 is MNHNY and CDR2 is SVGAGI (reference sequence). The sequence derives from a female donor with multiple sclerosis, enrolled in a pregnancy study. This specimen consisted of CD4+ T cells from peripheral blood mononuclear cells, obtained before pregnancy. The V call is TRBV6-6, the J call TRBJ2-1; 13 bases line up with TRBD2. CDR3 loop: CASSPTSGRYNEQFF. In nucleotides, the CDR3 is TGTGCCAGCAGTCCGACTAGCGGGAGGTACAATGAGCAGTTCTTC.